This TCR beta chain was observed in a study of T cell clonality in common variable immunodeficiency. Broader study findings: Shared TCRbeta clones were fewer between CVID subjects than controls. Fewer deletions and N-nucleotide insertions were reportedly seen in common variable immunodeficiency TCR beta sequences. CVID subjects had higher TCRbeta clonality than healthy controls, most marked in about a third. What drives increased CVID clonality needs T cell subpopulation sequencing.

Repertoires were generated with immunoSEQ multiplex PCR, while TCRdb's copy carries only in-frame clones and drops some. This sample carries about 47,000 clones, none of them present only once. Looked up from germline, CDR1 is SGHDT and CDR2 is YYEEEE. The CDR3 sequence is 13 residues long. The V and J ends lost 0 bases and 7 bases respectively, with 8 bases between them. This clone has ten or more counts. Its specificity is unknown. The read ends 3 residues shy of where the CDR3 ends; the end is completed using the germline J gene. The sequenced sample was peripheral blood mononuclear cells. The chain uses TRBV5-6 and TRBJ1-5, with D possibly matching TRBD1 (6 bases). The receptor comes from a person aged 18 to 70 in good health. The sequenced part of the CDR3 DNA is TGTGCCAGCAGCTTGGGCAGGGGCCAGCCC. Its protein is CASSLGRGQP. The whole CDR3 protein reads CASSLGRGQPQHF. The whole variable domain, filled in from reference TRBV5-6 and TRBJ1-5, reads DAGVTQSPTHLIKTRGQQVTLRCSPKSGHDTVSWYQQALGQGPQFIFQYYEEEERQRGNFPDRFSGHQFPNYSSELNVNALLLGDSALYLCASSLGRGQPQHFGDGTRLSIL.